This TCR beta chain was sequenced for a study of identical twins (dated by TCRdb to about 2016). General notes on the study: To test whether fetal clonotypes persist, the study used deep sequencing on TCR alpha and beta repertoires from monozygotic twins, unrelated adults of various ages, and cord blood. To rule out contamination, replicate twin experiments were performed at different times with different library preparation protocols.

Every donor in the study was a healthy Caucasian. Using Miltenyi CD45RO+ enrichment and human naive T-cell isolation kits, memory (CD45RO+) and naive T cells were isolated from PBMC. The germline V gene encodes CDR1 SGHDT and CDR2 YYEEEE. The CDR3 holds 14 amino acids from the cysteine to the phenylalanine. The retained sequence is limited to the CDR3, 42 bases, with the frame set at the first base. V is reduced by 1 base and J by 4 bases, leaving a spacing of 11 bases between them. The method was 5' RACE. The sequencing machine was an Illumina HiSeq 2000. Template switching added a universal primer binding site, and the final cDNA carried a unique molecular identifier that allowed TCR cDNA molecules to be counted accurately. Specific primers in the conserved constant-segment region were used to synthesize first-strand cDNA for the TCR alpha and beta chains. To control for contamination, every cDNA library was double barcoded, receiving both a SMART-Mk sample barcode and Illumina barcodes. TruSeq adapter sequences along with Illumina sample barcodes were introduced in two successive PCR steps. The TCR alpha and beta cDNA libraries were sequenced on the Illumina HiSeq platform using custom primers. Turning to the authors' computational methods: Unique molecular identifiers were extracted from raw reads with MiGEC, and CDR3 positions were determined with MiXCR. For each individual, recombination models were inferred using an EM algorithm with the repgenHMM and IGoR tools. The analysis of shared clonotypes was done with the tcR package in R, with sharing normalized by the product of cloneset sizes. To study raw recombination without the effects of thymic and clonal selection, out-of-frame nonproductive sequences were analyzed. The public reads were quality trimmed at Q25 with fastp and then assembled into clones with MiXCR by TCRdb, keeping productive beta chains. CDR3 protein duplicates are merged, each entry listing the most common genes and DNA. These V and J calls rely on TCRdb rather than the paper's analysis. This sample lists 200,000 to 300,000 distinct CDR3 sequences; roughly a tenth were detected once. Over 8% of the sample belongs to the ten largest clones.

The table lists this clonotype with a few counts. Its binding antigen is unknown. Base qualities are not at hand, and no much larger clone is one base apart. What the work shows at the level of the full study, not this receptor alone: A weaker excess of twin sharing was found in beta out-of-frame sequences because the signal-to-noise ratio was lowered by fewer shared sequences. Abundant cord blood beta clonotypes had fewer insertions, young adult naive repertoires showed a similar but weaker trend, and memory repertoires showed no such trend. Invariant T cells such as MAIT and iNKT could partly confound zero-insertion analyses, although diverse VJ usage argued against such confounding for most clonotypes. Recombination models systematically underestimated out-of-frame TCR alpha sharing in monozygotic twins but agreed with sharing between unrelated individuals. Compared with coincidental sharing between unrelated individuals, out-of-frame TCR alpha sequences shared between twins had an excess of sequences with low generation probability. Conclusions relied on cross-sectional statistical analysis, since the same donors could not be followed over many years.

The rearranged segments are TRBV5-6 and TRBJ1-1, with the D gene call left open. Specimen: memory T cells sorted from blood. In the paper's terms, the cell subset or site label means: CD45RO+ enriched T cells. This receptor was taken from a man aged 45 to 65 in good health. The DNA is TGTGCCAGCAGCTTGCTTACGTTGGTCACTGAAGCTTTCTTT. The translation is CASSLLTLVTEAFF. The variable domain in full, with residues beyond the CDR3 obtained from the reference TRBV5-6 and TRBJ1-1 genes, is DAGVTQSPTHLIKTRGQQVTLRCSPKSGHDTVSWYQQALGQGPQFIFQYYEEEERQRGNFPDRFSGHQFPNYSSELNVNALLLGDSALYLCASSLLTLVTEAFFGQGTRLTVV.